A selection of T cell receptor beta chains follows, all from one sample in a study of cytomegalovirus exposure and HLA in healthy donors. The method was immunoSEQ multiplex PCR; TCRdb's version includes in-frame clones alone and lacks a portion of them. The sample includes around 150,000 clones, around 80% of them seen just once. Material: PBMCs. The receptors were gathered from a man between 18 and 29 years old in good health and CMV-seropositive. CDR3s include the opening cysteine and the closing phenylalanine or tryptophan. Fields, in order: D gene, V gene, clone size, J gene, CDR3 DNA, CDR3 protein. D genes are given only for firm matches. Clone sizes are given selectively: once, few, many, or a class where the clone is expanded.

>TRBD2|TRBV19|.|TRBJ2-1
TGTGCCAGTAGTATAGTTCCTGCGGGAGTTCAGGTTGAGCAGTTCTTC
CASSIVPAGVQVEQFF
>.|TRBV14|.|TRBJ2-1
TGTGCCAGCAGCCGGGGGGGCGGCTGCGAGCAGTTCTTC
CASSRGGGCEQFF
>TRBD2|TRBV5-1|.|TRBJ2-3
TGCGCCAGCAGTTCCCTAGCGGGAGGTGTTGGAGATACGCAGTATTTT
CASSSLAGGVGDTQYF
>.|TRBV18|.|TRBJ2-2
TGTGCCAGCTCACCACGACTCTCCGGGGAGCTGTTTTTT
CASSPRLSGELFF
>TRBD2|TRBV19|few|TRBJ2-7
TGTGCCAGTAGTACGACTAGCGGATCCTACGAGCAGTACTTC
CASSTTSGSYEQYF
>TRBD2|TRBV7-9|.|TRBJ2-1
TGTGCCAGCAGCTTAGCCGCGGGAGATGAGCAGTTCTTC
CASSLAAGDEQFF
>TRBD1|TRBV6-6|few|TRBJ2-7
TGTGCCAGCAGTCTCCGGACAGGGGCCTACGAGCAGTACTTC
CASSLRTGAYEQYF
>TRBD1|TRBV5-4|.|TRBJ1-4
TGTGCCAGCAGCCCGGGGACAGGAAGTGAAAAACTGTTTTTT
CASSPGTGSEKLFF
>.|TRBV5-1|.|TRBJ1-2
TGCGCCAGCAGCTATCAGGGTAATGGCTACACCTTC
CASSYQGNGYTF
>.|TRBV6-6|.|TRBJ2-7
TGTGCCAGCAGGGCAGGGTCCTTCGAGCAGTACTTC
CASRAGSFEQYF
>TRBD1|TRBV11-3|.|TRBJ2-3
TGTGCCAGCAGCTTAGACGGGACAGGGGTCGGCACAGATACGCAGTATTTT
CASSLDGTGVGTDTQYF
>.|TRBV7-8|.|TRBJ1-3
TGTGCCAGCAGCTTTCCCCTGGGGGGACCCTCTGGAAACACCATATATTTT
CASSFPLGGPSGNTIYF
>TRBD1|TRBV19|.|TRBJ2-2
TGTGCCAGTAGCCTGAGGGGGCCCACCGGGGAGCTGTTTTTT
CASSLRGPTGELFF
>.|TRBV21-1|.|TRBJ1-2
.
CASSKALWGGGTQNYGYTF
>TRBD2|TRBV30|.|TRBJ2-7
TGTGCCTGGACCGGGACTAGATCCTACGAGCAGTACTTC
CAWTGTRSYEQYF
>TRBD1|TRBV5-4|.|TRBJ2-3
TGTGCCAGCAGCTTGGGACAGGGATACACAGATACGCAGTATTTT
CASSLGQGYTDTQYF
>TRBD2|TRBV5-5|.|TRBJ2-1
TGTGCCAGCAGCTTGGGTCTAGCGGGGTACAATGAGCAGTTCTTC
CASSLGLAGYNEQFF
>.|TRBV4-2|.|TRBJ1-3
TGTGCCAGCAGCCAAGGGACGACAGCCGCGAGCTCTGGAAACACCATATATTTT
CASSQGTTAASSGNTIYF
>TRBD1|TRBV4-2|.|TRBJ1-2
TGTGCCAGCAGCCAAGAGTGGGTAGGGGGCAGGGGCTACACCTTC
CASSQEWVGGRGYTF
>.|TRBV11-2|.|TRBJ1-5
TGTGCCAGCAGCTTTACCCTAGCGAAACCCCAGCATTTT
CASSFTLAKPQHF
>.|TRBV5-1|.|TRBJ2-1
TGCGCCAGCAGCTTGGCCGTTTCCAGGATCTACAATGAGCAGTTCTTC
CASSLAVSRIYNEQFF
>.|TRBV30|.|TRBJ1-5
TGTGCCTGGAGTGTACGGGATAATCAGCCCCAGCATTTT
CAWSVRDNQPQHF
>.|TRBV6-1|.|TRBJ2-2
TGTGCCAGCAGTGAAGCGCAACCTGGAGGGCCCGGGGAGCTGTTTTTT
CASSEAQPGGPGELFF
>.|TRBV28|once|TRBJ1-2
TGTGCCAGCAGTCACCCGGGATCGAGGGACTATGGCTACACCTTC
CASSHPGSRDYGYTF